A single TCR beta chain is shown here with its context. This entry comes from a study of T cells of healthy individuals. The ends lost 4 bases at V and 5 bases at J; junction bases unmatched: 9. CDR1 and CDR2 (germline): SQVTM, ANQGSEA. The CDR3 extends over 16 amino acids. TCRdb re-called the 5' RACE reads with MiXCR, one entry per CDR3 protein. The data contain some 85,000 distinct CDR3 sequences, around 5.1% of them seen just once; the ten biggest clones take up roughly 7.6%. V and J are TRBV29-1 and TRBJ2-1; 12 bases map to TRBD2. The origin of this receptor is a female donor in good health. The CDR3 DNA is TGCAGCGTTGCCACCGGGACTAGCGGGCCCAACAATGAGCAGTTCTTC. Its translation is CSVATGTSGPNNEQFF.